This T cell receptor (beta chain) came from a study of early T cells in non-severe SARS-CoV-2 infection. The CDR3 is 16 residues long. Germline CDR1 SGHNT, CDR2 YENEEA. V lost 1 base to trimming and J lost 5 bases, with 15 bases between them. The TCR library protocol attached unique molecular identifiers to the individual cDNA molecules. MiXCR, applied by TCRdb to the 5' RACE reads, yields one record per CDR3 protein. Of more than 50,000 distinct CDR3 sequences listed, roughly an eighth are singletons. This receptor was taken from an adult who was a healthcare worker with PCR-confirmed SARS-CoV-2 infection or an uninfected control (not recorded which). The input for sequencing was whole blood, taken at baseline. The J gene is TRBJ2-1, the V gene TRBV11-3; tentatively, D is TRBD2 (5 bases). CDR3 loop: CASSLGLERYNNEQFF. CDR3 nucleotide sequence: TGTGCCAGCAGCTTAGGCCTTGAGCGGTACAACAATGAGCAGTTCTTC.